This T cell receptor beta chain was captured by sequencing in a study of cytomegalovirus exposure and HLA in healthy donors. The CDR3 consists of 14 residues. Between the trimmed V and J ends, which lost 3 bases and 1 base, there was a span of 10 bases. Germline V gives CDR1 SQVTM, CDR2 ANQGSEA. A multiplex PCR was run with 60 Vbeta primers and 13 Jbeta primers. The method was immunoSEQ multiplex PCR; TCRdb's version includes in-frame clones alone and lacks a portion of them. The sample has 180,000 or so clones; around 80% are singletons. General study results and limits: Sequencing likely caused a cluster of highly shared sequence variants. Sequences of the TCR beta chain were said to predict the HLA-A and HLA-B alleles of most subjects accurately. A later look showed TCR association rates differing by HLA locus, highest for DRB1 and lowest for HLA-C.

This clone occurred once. Its antigen remains unknown. The TCR sequence derives from a man between 18 and 35 years old in good health and CMV-seronegative. V is TRBV29-1 and J is TRBJ2-1, with unresolved D. The sequenced sample consisted of PBMCs. The chain's CDR3 is CSVEWSRSYNEQFF. For the CDR3, the DNA is TGCAGCGTTGAGTGGTCGAGGTCCTACAATGAGCAGTTCTTC.